The rows below give T cell receptor beta chains drawn from one sample of a study of blood T cell repertoires in COVID-19. Profiled with immunoSEQ multiplex PCR; TCRdb holds only in-frame clones, not every one. The sample comprises about 400,000 clones, over 75% of which are singletons, and around 2% rests with the top ten. Specimen: PBMCs or T cells enriched from blood (not recorded which). Every receptor here comes from a middle-aged woman with acute COVID-19. Both conserved end residues are part of each CDR3. The D gene is left open where the match is weak. Clone size, where shown, is once, few, many, or a class for clones that have expanded.

J: TRBJ1-5; V: TRBV25-1; size: -; D: -; DNA: TGTGCCAGCAGTCCCGACAGAACCAATCAGCCCCAGCATTTT; CDR3: CASSPDRTNQPQHF
J: TRBJ1-4; V: TRBV7-2; size: -; D: -; DNA: TGTGCCAGCAGCTTGACAGCAAGGCTCAACGAAAAACTGTTTTTT; CDR3: CASSLTARLNEKLFF
J: TRBJ2-7; V: TRBV11-3; size: few; D: -; DNA: TGTGCCAGCAGCTTAGATCGAAAGCGCCTAACCGAGCAGTACTTC; CDR3: CASSLDRKRLTEQYF
J: TRBJ2-2; V: TRBV5-4; size: few; D: TRBD2; DNA: TGTGCCAGCAGCGTGGGACTAGGGGACACCGGGGAGCTGTTTTTT; CDR3: CASSVGLGDTGELFF
J: TRBJ2-1; V: TRBV7-8; size: -; D: TRBD2; DNA: TGTGCCAGCAGACGATCAGTGGGCGGGGGGGCCGGCAATGAGCAGTTCTTC; CDR3: CASRRSVGGGAGNEQFF
J: TRBJ2-7; V: TRBV5-4; size: -; D: TRBD2; DNA: TGTGCCAGCAGCTTGGGTAGCGGGGGGCAATACGAGCAGTACTTC; CDR3: CASSLGSGGQYEQYF
J: TRBJ1-6; V: TRBV10-3; size: -; D: -; DNA: TGTGCCATCAGTGAGTCGTTTGAGGGTTCACCCCTCCACTTT; CDR3: CAISESFEGSPLHF
J: TRBJ1-2; V: TRBV14; size: -; D: TRBD1; DNA: TGTGCCAGCAGCCGAACTGGACAGGGAAGGGGCTACACCTTC; CDR3: CASSRTGQGRGYTF
J: TRBJ2-7; V: TRBV30; size: -; D: TRBD1; DNA: TGTGCCTGGAGTGTACTGGACAGGGGAGGCGAGCAGTACTTC; CDR3: CAWSVLDRGGEQYF
J: TRBJ2-3; V: TRBV3-1/TRBV3-2; size: -; D: TRBD2; DNA: TGTGCCAGCAGCCAAGCGGGGGGTACAGATACGCAGTATTTT; CDR3: CASSQAGGTDTQYF
J: TRBJ2-3; V: TRBV3-1/TRBV3-2; size: -; D: -; DNA: TGTGCCAGCAGCCAAGCCCCGGGTGTTAGCACAGATACGCAGTATTTT; CDR3: CASSQAPGVSTDTQYF
J: TRBJ1-2; V: TRBV25-1; size: -; D: -; DNA: TGTGCCAGCAGCCGGGACACATTATACTATGGCTACACCTTC; CDR3: CASSRDTLYYGYTF
J: TRBJ2-7; V: TRBV6-6; size: -; D: TRBD2; DNA: TGTGCCAGCAGCCAGACTAGCGGGGGCGCTAGGGAGCAGTACTTC; CDR3: CASSQTSGGAREQYF
J: TRBJ1-2; V: TRBV5-1; size: -; D: TRBD1; DNA: TGCGCCAGCAGCCCGGGACAGGGGGTGAATGGCTACACCTTC; CDR3: CASSPGQGVNGYTF
J: TRBJ2-5; V: TRBV19; size: once; D: TRBD1; DNA: TGTGCCAGTAGTATCGGCAGGGGGTACCAAGAGACCCAGTACTTC; CDR3: CASSIGRGYQETQYF
J: TRBJ1-1; V: TRBV30; size: -; D: -; DNA: TGTGCCTGGAGTAATCGGAGGAACACTGAAGCTTTCTTT; CDR3: CAWSNRRNTEAFF
J: TRBJ1-5; V: TRBV29-1; size: -; D: TRBD1; DNA: TGCAGCGTGGTACAGGGGGACAATCAGCCCCAGCATTTT; CDR3: CSVVQGDNQPQHF
J: TRBJ1-5; V: TRBV15; size: -; D: -; DNA: TGTGCCACCAGCAACAGAGGGGGTCTTAGCAATCAGCCCCAGCATTTT; CDR3: CATSNRGGLSNQPQHF
J: TRBJ1-3; V: TRBV7-6; size: -; D: -; DNA: TGTGCCAGCAGCTTAGGGCCAGGGGTTGGAAACACCATATATTTT; CDR3: CASSLGPGVGNTIYF
J: TRBJ1-4; V: TRBV2; size: -; D: TRBD1; DNA: TGTGCCAGCAGTACCGGACAGGGGGCTTGGGGTAATGAAAAACTGTTTTTT; CDR3: CASSTGQGAWGNEKLFF
J: TRBJ1-5; V: TRBV27; size: -; D: TRBD1; DNA: TGTGCCAGCAGAGCAGGGGGGCATCAGCCCCAGCATTTT; CDR3: CASRAGGHQPQHF
J: TRBJ1-4; V: TRBV12-3/TRBV12-4; size: -; D: -; DNA: TGTGCCAGCAGTTGGGGACATGGCGAAAAACTGTTTTTT; CDR3: CASSWGHGEKLFF
J: TRBJ2-1; V: TRBV6-2/TRBV6-3; size: -; D: TRBD2; DNA: TGTGCCAGCAGTTGGCGCGGGGGGACTTACAATGAGCAGTTCTTC; CDR3: CASSWRGGTYNEQFF
J: TRBJ1-1; V: TRBV2; size: -; D: -; DNA: TGTGCCAGCAGTGAACGGGCCCGGGATTCTGAAGCTTTCTTT; CDR3: CASSERARDSEAFF
J: TRBJ1-5; V: TRBV24-1; size: -; D: TRBD1; DNA: TGTGCCACCAGTGCGGGAACAGGGGTTGGCAATCAGCCCCAGCATTTT; CDR3: CATSAGTGVGNQPQHF